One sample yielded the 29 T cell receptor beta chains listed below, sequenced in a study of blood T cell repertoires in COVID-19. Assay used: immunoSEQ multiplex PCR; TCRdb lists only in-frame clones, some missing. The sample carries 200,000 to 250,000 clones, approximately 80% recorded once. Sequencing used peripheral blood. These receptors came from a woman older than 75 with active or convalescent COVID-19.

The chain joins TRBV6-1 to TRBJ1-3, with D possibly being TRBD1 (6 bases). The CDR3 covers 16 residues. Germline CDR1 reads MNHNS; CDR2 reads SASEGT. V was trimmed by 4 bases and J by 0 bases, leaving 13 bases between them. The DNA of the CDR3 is TGTGCCAGCAGTGCACCGGGACATCCCTCTGGAAACACCATATATTTT. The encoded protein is CASSAPGHPSGNTIYF.

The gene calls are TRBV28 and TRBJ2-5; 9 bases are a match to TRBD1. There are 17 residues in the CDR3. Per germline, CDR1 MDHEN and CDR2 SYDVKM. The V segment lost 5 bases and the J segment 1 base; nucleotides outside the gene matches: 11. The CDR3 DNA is TGTGCCAGCAGTCTAACGGGACAGGGTCCGTCCCAAGAGACCCAGTACTTC. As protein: CASSLTGQGPSQETQYF. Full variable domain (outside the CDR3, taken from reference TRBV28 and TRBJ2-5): DVKVTQSSRYLVKRTGEKVFLECVQDMDHENMFWYRQDPGLGLRLIYFSYDVKMKEKGDIPEGYSVSREKKERFSLILESASTNQTSMYLCASSLTGQGPSQETQYFGPGTRLLVL.

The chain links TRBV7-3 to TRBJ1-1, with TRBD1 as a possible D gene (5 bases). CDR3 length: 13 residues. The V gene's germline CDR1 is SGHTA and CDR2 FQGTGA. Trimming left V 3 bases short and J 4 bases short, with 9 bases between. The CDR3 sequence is CASSFAGLTEAFF. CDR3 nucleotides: TGTGCCAGCAGCTTCGCAGGGCTCACTGAAGCTTTCTTT.

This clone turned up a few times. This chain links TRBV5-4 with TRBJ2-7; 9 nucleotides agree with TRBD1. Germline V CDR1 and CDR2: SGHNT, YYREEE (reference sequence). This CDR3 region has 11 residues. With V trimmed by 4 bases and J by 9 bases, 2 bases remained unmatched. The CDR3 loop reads CASSGDRVQYF. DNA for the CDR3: TGTGCCAGCAGCGGGGACAGGGTGCAGTACTTC.

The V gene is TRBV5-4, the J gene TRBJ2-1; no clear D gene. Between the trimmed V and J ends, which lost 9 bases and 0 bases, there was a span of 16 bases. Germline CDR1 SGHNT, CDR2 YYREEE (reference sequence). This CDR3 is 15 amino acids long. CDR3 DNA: TGTGCCACGAAAAGAGCGACGAGCTCCTACAATGAGCAGTTCTTC. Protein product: CATKRATSSYNEQFF.

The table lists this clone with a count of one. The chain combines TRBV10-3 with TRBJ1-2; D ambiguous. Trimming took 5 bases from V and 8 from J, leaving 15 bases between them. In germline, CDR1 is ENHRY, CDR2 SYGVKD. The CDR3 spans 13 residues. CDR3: CAISLGEAGGYTF. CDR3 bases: TGTGCCATCAGTCTCGGGGAGGCGGGGGGCTACACCTTC.

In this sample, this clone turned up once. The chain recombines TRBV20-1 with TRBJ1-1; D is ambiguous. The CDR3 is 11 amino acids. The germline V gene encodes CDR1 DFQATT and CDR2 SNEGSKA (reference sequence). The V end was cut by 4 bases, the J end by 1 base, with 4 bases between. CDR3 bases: TGCAGTGCTATAAAGAACACTGAAGCTTTCTTT. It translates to CSAIKNTEAFF.

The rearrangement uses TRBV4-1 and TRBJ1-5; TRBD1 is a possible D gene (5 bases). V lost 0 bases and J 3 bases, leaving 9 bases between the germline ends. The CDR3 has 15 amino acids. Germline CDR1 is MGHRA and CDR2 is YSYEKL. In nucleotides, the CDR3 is TGCGCCAGCAGCCAAGAGCGGGGGATCAATCAGCCCCAGCATTTT. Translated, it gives CASSQERGINQPQHF.

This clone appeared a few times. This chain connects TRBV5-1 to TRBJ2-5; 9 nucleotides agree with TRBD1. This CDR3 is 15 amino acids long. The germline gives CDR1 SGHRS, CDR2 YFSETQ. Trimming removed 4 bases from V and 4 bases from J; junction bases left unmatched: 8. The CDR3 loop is CASSQGQGCRETQYF. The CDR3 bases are TGCGCCAGCAGCCAGGGACAGGGATGCCGAGAGACCCAGTACTTC.

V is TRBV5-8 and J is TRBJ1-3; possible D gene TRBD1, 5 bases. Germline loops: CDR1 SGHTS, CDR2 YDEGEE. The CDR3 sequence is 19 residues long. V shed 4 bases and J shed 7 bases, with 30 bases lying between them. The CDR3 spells CASSHPPSDLDRKRNTIYF. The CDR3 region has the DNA TGTGCCAGCAGCCACCCACCATCGGACCTTGACAGAAAAAGGAACACCATATATTTT.

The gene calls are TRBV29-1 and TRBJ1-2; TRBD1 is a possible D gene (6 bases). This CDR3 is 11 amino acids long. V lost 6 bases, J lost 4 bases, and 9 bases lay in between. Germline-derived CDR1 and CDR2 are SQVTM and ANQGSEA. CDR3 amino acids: CSVRTAYGYTF. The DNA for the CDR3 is TGCAGCGTCCGGACAGCCTATGGCTACACCTTC. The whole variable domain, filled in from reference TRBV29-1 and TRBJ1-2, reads SAVISQKPSRDICQRGTSLTIQCQVDSQVTMMFWYRQQPGQSLTLIATANQGSEATYESGFVIDKFPISRPNLTFSTLTVSNMSPEDSSIYLCSVRTAYGYTFGSGTRLTVV.

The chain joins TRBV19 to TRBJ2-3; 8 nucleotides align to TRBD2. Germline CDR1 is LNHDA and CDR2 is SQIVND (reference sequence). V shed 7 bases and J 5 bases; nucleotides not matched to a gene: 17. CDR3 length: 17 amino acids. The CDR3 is CASNTAGGLRGKDTQYF. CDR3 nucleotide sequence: TGTGCCAGTAACACCGCGGGAGGATTGAGGGGTAAAGATACGCAGTATTTT.

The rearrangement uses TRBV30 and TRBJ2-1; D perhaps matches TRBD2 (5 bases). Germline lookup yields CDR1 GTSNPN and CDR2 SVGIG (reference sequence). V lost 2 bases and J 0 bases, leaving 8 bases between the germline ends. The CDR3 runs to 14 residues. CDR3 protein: CAWSPGSSYNEQFF. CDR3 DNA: TGTGCCTGGAGTCCGGGGAGCTCCTACAATGAGCAGTTCTTC.

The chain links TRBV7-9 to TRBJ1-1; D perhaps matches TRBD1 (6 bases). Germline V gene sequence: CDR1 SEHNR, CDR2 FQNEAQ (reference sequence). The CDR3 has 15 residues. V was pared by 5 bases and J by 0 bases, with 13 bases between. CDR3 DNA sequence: TGTGCCAGCAGCATCATGTCAGGGGTGAACACTGAAGCTTTCTTT. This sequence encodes CASSIMSGVNTEAFF.

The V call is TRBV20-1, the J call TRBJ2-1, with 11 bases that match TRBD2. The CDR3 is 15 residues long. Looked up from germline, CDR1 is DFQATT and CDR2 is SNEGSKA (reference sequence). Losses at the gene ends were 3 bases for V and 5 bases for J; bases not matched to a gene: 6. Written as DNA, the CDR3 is TGCAGTGCTAGTCATCCTAGCGGGAGGAACAATGAGCAGTTCTTC. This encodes CSASHPSGRNNEQFF.

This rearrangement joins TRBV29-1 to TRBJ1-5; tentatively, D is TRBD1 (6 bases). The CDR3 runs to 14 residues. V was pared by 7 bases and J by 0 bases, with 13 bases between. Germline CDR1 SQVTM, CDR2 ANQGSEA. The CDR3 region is CSAAQGHSNQPQHF. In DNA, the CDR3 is TGCAGCGCTGCCCAGGGGCATAGCAATCAGCCCCAGCATTTT.

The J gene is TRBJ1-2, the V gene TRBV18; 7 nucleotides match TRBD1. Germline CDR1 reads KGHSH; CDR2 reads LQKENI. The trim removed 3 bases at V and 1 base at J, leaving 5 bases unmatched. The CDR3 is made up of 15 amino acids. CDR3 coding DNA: TGTGCCAGCTCACCGGGACAGATTATTAACTATGGCTACACCTTC. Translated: CASSPGQIINYGYTF.

CDR3 sequence (DNA): TGCGCCAGCAGCTTAGTACCGGGAGGATCCTACGAGCAGTACTTC. It codes for CASSLVPGGSYEQYF. The chain employs TRBV5-1 and TRBJ2-7, with 7 bases identical to TRBD2. The trim removed 2 bases at V and 1 base at J, leaving 6 bases unmatched. The CDR3 is 15 amino acids. The germline V gene encodes CDR1 SGHRS and CDR2 YFSETQ.

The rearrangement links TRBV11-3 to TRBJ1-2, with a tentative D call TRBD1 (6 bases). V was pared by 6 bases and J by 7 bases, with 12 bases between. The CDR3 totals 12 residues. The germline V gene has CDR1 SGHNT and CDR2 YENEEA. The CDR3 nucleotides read TGTGCCAGCAGTCCCGGGACATCTGGCTACACCTTC. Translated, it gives CASSPGTSGYTF.

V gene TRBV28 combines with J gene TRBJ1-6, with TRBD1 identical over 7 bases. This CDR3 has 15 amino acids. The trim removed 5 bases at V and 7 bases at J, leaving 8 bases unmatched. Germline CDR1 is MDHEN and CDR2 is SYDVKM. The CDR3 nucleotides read TGTGCCAGCAGTCCCGGGACAGCTCTCAATTCACCCCTCCACTTT. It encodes CASSPGTALNSPLHF.

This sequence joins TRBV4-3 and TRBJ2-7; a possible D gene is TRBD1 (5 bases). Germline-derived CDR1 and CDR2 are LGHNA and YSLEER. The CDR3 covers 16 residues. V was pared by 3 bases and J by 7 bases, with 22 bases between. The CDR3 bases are TGCGCCAGCAGCCAGGGAACAGGAGTGGCAAGGTGGGAGCAGTACTTC. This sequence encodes CASSQGTGVARWEQYF.

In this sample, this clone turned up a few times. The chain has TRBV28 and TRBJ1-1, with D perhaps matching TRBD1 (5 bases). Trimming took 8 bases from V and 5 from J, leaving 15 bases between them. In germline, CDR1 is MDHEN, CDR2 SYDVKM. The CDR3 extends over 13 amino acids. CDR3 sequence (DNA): TGTGCCAGCTCCCTCAGGGTAAGAACTGAAGCTTTCTTT. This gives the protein CASSLRVRTEAFF. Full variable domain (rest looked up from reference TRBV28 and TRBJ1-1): DVKVTQSSRYLVKRTGEKVFLECVQDMDHENMFWYRQDPGLGLRLIYFSYDVKMKEKGDIPEGYSVSREKKERFSLILESASTNQTSMYLCASSLRVRTEAFFGQGTRLTVV.

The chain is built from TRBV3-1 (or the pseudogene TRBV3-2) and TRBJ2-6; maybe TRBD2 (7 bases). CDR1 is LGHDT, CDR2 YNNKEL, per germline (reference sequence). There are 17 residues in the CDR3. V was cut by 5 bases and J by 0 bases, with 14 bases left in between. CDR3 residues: CASSSLGGHSGANVLTF. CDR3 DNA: TGTGCCAGCAGCTCTCTGGGGGGGCACTCTGGGGCCAACGTCCTGACTTTC.

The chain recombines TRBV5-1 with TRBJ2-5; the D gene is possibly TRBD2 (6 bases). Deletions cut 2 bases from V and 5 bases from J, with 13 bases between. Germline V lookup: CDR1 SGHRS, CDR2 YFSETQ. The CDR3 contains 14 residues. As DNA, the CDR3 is TGCGCCAGCAGCTTCCGGGACTCAGGGGAGACCCAGTACTTC. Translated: CASSFRDSGETQYF.

The CDR3 sequence is CASRPSGSGSSYEQYF. The CDR3 DNA is TGTGCCAGCAGGCCCTCGGGGAGCGGGAGTTCCTACGAGCAGTACTTC. The rearrangement uses TRBV6-6 and TRBJ2-7; 8 bases match TRBD2. Per the germline V gene, CDR1 is MNHNY and CDR2 is SVGAGI (reference sequence). The CDR3 length is 16 residues. The trim removed 6 bases at V and 1 base at J, leaving 11 bases unmatched.

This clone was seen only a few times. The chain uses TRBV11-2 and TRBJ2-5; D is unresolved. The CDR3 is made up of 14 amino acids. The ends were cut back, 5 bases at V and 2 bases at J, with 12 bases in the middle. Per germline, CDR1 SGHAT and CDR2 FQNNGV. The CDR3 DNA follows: TGTGCCAGCAGCCCCTTGGCAAGTCAAGAGACCCAGTACTTC. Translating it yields CASSPLASQETQYF.

The CDR3 DNA follows: TGTGCCAGCAGCTCGTCCAGGGGGAGCCGGGAGCAGTACTTC. It codes for CASSSSRGSREQYF. V is TRBV11-3 and J is TRBJ2-7; TRBD1 matches at 7 bases. V dropped 4 bases and J dropped 7; count of bases not matched to a gene: 10. Germline V gene lookup returns CDR1 SGHNT and CDR2 YENEEA. This CDR3 is built from 14 residues.

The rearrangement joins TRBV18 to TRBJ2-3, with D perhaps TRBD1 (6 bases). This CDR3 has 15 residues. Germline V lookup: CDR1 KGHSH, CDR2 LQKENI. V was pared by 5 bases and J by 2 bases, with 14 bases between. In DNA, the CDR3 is TGTGCCAGCTCAACCCGGGACAAGACCACAGATACGCAGTATTTT. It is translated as CASSTRDKTTDTQYF.

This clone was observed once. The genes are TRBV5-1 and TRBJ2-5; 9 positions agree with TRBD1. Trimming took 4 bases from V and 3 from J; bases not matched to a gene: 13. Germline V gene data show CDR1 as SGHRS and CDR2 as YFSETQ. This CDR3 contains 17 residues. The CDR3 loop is CASSGNPMGQGKETQYF. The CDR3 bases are TGCGCCAGCAGCGGAAACCCGATGGGACAGGGCAAAGAGACCCAGTACTTC.